The clone carrying this T cell receptor beta chain was picked up many times. Its cognate antigen is unknown. The data were taken from a study of metastatic and nonmetastatic thyroid tumors. The wider study: From malignant and benign thyroid patients, repertoires in blood and in tumor or nodule tissue were compared.

Study results and caveats: Reported TCR beta diversity, measured in blood and tumor, was significantly higher for malignant thyroid tumors than for benign nodules.

The CDR3 covers 15 residues. In germline, CDR1 is KGHSH, CDR2 LQKENI. The V and J ends lost 3 bases and 7 bases respectively, with 18 bases between them. Per the original data handling: A papillary thyroid cancer distant-metastasis classifier was built from CDR3 differences across clinicopathological groups. Through MiXCR, TCRdb re-clonotyped the PCR reads. The V and J calls were not made by the authors but by TCRdb's processing. This table has about 37,000 clones, 13% appearing once. Patients were all untreated before their thyroid surgery. The gene calls are TRBV18 and TRBJ1-1; D ambiguous. The sequencing input was blood. The receptor comes from a female donor with papillary thyroid cancer or a benign thyroid nodule (not recorded which). Some clones in this sample may be carry-over from other donors' samples. Here the CDR3 reads CASSPSGTTPREAFF. The CDR3 coding sequence is TGTGCCAGCTCACCCTCGGGCACGACGCCCCGTGAAGCTTTCTTT.